Following are 16 T cell receptor beta chains from one sample sequenced in a study of cytomegalovirus exposure and HLA in healthy donors (dated by TCRdb to the late 2010s). Library preparation was by the immunoSEQ multiplex PCR assay. Not all clones reach the TCRdb copy of this immuneACCESS table, which keeps in-frame sequences only. Checked studies attribute under half of the gap to unresolved V genes and leave the rest unexplained. A total of roughly 300,000 clones appear in this sample, about nine tenths of them only once. The top ten hold approximately 1% of the sample. The source material was PBMCs. All receptors come from a woman aged 25-40 years in good health and CMV-seropositive.

The chain joins TRBV14 to TRBJ1-2, with 8 bases identical to TRBD1. The trim removed 0 bases at V and 4 bases at J, leaving 13 bases unmatched. This CDR3 contains 18 residues. Germline V gene lookup returns CDR1 SGHDN and CDR2 FVKESK. This CDR3 is CASSQDSVRTGRIYGYTF. CDR3 bases: TGTGCCAGCAGCCAAGATTCGGTGAGGACAGGGCGGATCTATGGCTACACCTTC.

The V and J genes are TRBV7-3 and TRBJ2-1; 9 bases are a match to TRBD2. CDR1 and CDR2 (germline): SGHTA, FQGTGA. This CDR3 spans 22 amino acids. V trimming: 5 bases; J trimming: 3 bases; junction bases outside the gene matches: 26. The CDR3 region is CASSPRAPGQREAPPNYNEQFF. Written as DNA, the CDR3 is TGTGCCAGCAGCCCCAGGGCCCCCGGTCAGCGGGAGGCCCCGCCGAACTACAATGAGCAGTTCTTC.

The chain has TRBV4-3 and TRBJ1-1; 7 nucleotides agree with TRBD1. The CDR3 consists of 16 residues. Losses at the gene ends were 2 bases for V and 0 bases for J; bases not matched to a gene: 6. The germline gives CDR1 LGHNA, CDR2 YSLEER. DNA for the CDR3: TGCGCCAGCAGCCAATCCTTTACAGGGGTGAACACTGAAGCTTTCTTT. Translated: CASSQSFTGVNTEAFF.

V usage is TRBV9 and J usage is TRBJ2-1; TRBD1 might be the D (5 bases). Germline assignment: CDR1 SGDLS and CDR2 YYNGEE. V lost 4 bases to trimming and J lost 6 bases, with 14 bases between them. The CDR3 consists of 14 residues. The CDR3 sequence: CASSPPGGANEQFF. CDR3 bases: TGTGCCAGCAGCCCGCCGGGTGGGGCCAATGAGCAGTTCTTC. Full variable domain (rest looked up from reference TRBV9 and TRBJ2-1): DSGVTQTPKHLITATGQRVTLRCSPRSGDLSVYWYQQSLDQGLQFLIQYYNGEERAKGNILERFSAQQFPDLHSELNLSSLELGDSALYFCASSPPGGANEQFFGPGTRLTVL.

The chain couples TRBV5-8 to TRBJ2-1; D is perhaps TRBD2 (10 bases). Germline CDR1 is SGHTS and CDR2 is YDEGEE. V lost 4 bases, J lost 9 bases, and 29 bases lay in between. The CDR3 totals 18 residues. The CDR3 reads CASSPGTGSSGRFSEQFF. The CDR3 nucleotides are TGTGCCAGCAGCCCCGGGACAGGGAGTAGCGGGAGGTTTAGTGAGCAGTTCTTC.

This sequence joins TRBV4-1 and TRBJ2-7; a possible D gene is TRBD2 (5 bases). With 1 base removed from V and 7 bases from J, the gap between germline ends came to 8 bases. Germline values: CDR1 MGHRA, CDR2 YSYEKL. This CDR3 comprises 12 residues. In nucleotides, the CDR3 is TGCGCCAGCAGCCAAGTATCGGGGGAGCAGTACTTC. Encoded protein: CASSQVSGEQYF.

The chain uses TRBV6-5 and TRBJ2-3; 12 nucleotides match TRBD2. CDR3 length equals 14 residues. CDR1 is MNHEY and CDR2 is SVGAGI in the germline V gene. V gave up 8 bases and J gave up 2 bases; unmatched junction bases: 2. The CDR3 DNA is TGTGCCAGCCTAGCGGGAGGGGACACAGATACGCAGTATTTT. Its translation is CASLAGGDTDTQYF.

The CDR3 DNA follows: TGTGCCTGGAGTGTTGGCTCGGCGTTCGCAGATACGCAGTATTTT. Residues: CAWSVGSAFADTQYF. The chain recombines TRBV30 with TRBJ2-3, with D uncertain. V dropped 0 bases and J dropped 4 bases, with 14 bases sitting between them. CDR3 size: 15 residues. Germline-derived CDR1 and CDR2 are GTSNPN and SVGIG (reference sequence).

This chain connects TRBV10-3 to TRBJ1-2; TRBD1 might be the D (5 bases). This CDR3 is built from 14 residues. The ends were cut back, 5 bases at V and 2 bases at J, with 12 bases in the middle. Germline CDR1 and CDR2: ENHRY and SYGVKD. The CDR3 nucleotides are TGTGCCATCAGTCCCGGGACGTTCAACTATGGCTACACCTTC. This gives the protein CAISPGTFNYGYTF.

The chain joins TRBV6-6 to TRBJ1-1; 7 positions match TRBD1. The CDR3 has 16 amino acids. Germline V CDR1 and CDR2: MNHNY, SVGAGI (reference sequence). The V segment lost 6 bases and the J segment 6 bases; nucleotides outside the gene matches: 16. The CDR3 DNA is TGTGCCAGCAGACACGAGGGGGCGGGGGATTTGGCTGAAGCTTTCTTT. Translated, it gives CASRHEGAGDLAEAFF.

This chain connects TRBV7-8 to TRBJ2-7; 7 nucleotides match TRBD2. Germline lookup yields CDR1 SGHVS and CDR2 FQNEAQ. The junction had 7 bases not matched to a gene; V was cut back by 1 base and J by 1 base. This CDR3 region has 16 residues. The CDR3 sequence is CASSLGRGFRSYEQYF. The CDR3 nucleotides read TGTGCCAGCAGCTTAGGGCGGGGGTTCCGTTCCTACGAGCAGTACTTC.

The V call is TRBV2, the J call TRBJ2-2; D is uncertain. The germline V gene has CDR1 SNHLY and CDR2 FYNNEI. This CDR3 has 15 residues. The ends were cut back, 4 bases at V and 0 bases at J, with 9 bases in the middle. CDR3 sequence: CASSVGQTNTGELFF. The CDR3 DNA reads as TGTGCCAGCAGTGTTGGCCAAACGAACACCGGGGAGCTGTTTTTT.

The chain joins TRBV6-6 to TRBJ1-3, with 12 bases aligning to TRBD1. V lost 10 bases to trimming and J lost 6 bases; unmatched junction nucleotides: 4. Germline V gene sequence: CDR1 MNHNY, CDR2 SVGAGI (reference sequence). The CDR3 is 13 residues long. The CDR3, as DNA: TGTGCCACCGAGGGACAGGGGGCAAACACCATATATTTT. This codes for CATEGQGANTIYF.

V usage is TRBV28 and J usage is TRBJ1-3; 7 bases line up with TRBD1. Germline V CDR1 and CDR2: MDHEN, SYDVKM. V shed 6 bases and J 8 bases; nucleotides not matched to a gene: 7. The CDR3 consists of 13 residues. The CDR3 coding sequence is TGTGCCAGCAGCGGAGGGGGCGTGGACACCATATATTTT. It specifies CASSGGGVDTIYF.

This clone was detected once. This chain links TRBV11-2 with TRBJ2-7; 7 bases match TRBD2. V gave up 1 base and J gave up 3 bases; unmatched junction bases: 3. The CDR3 covers 14 residues. Germline loops: CDR1 SGHAT, CDR2 FQNNGV. CDR3 in DNA: TGTGCCAGCAGCTTAGGCGAGCGGGGCTACGAGCAGTACTTC. Translating it yields CASSLGERGYEQYF.

This chain joins TRBV27 and TRBJ2-7; weak D call: TRBD1 (6 bases). The length of the CDR3 is 17 residues. Trimming shortened V by 5 bases and J by 5 bases, and 25 bases separated the two germline ends. CDR1 MNHEY and CDR2 SMNVEV come from the germline V gene (reference sequence). The CDR3 region has the DNA TGTGCCAGCAGTCCAGTACAGGGTCGAGATGGTATTCACGAGCAGTACTTC. Amino acids: CASSPVQGRDGIHEQYF.